This T cell receptor (beta chain) was identified in a study of T cells after yellow fever vaccination. General observations from the study: The appearance of a small share of clonotypes in both CD4 and CD8 compartments was observed. Weaker overall was a secondary response that nonetheless peaked faster, on day 5 versus 15. One caveat is that FACS-sorted repertoires could contain abundant clonotypes contaminating from the bulk population.

V shed 1 base and J shed 6 bases, with 13 bases lying between them. The CDR3 has 15 amino acids. Germline CDR1 LGHDT, CDR2 YNNKEL (reference sequence). Template-switching 5'RACE yielded the TCR cDNA; a universal primer site and UMIs were added in the process. MiXCR, run by TCRdb on the 5' RACE reads, gives a single entry per CDR3 protein. Counted here are approximately 96,000 distinct CDR3 sequences, over 8% occurring once; the ten biggest clones make up roughly 17%. The chain combines TRBV3-1 with TRBJ2-1; TRBD2 is a possible D gene (7 bases). The sequencing used CD8+ T cells not binding an NS4B(214-222) dextramer, sorted from PBMCs, collected approximately 15 days after the first yellow fever vaccination. This sequence originates from a man between 18 and 29 years old who received the YFV17D yellow fever vaccine. CDR3 residues: CASSQVGGPSNEQFF. The CDR3 bases are TGTGCCAGCAGCCAAGTGGGGGGGCCTTCCAATGAGCAGTTCTTC.